This TCR beta chain was recorded in a study of T-cell reconstitution after alpha-beta-depleted transplantation in children. The CDR3 has 18 amino acids. Between the trimmed V and J ends, which lost 0 bases and 3 bases, there was a span of 23 bases. Germline CDR1 and CDR2: DFQATT and SNEGSKA (reference sequence). Unique molecular identifiers were built into the TCRbeta library. TCRdb passed the PCR reads through MiXCR, listing each CDR3 protein once. The profile shows nearly 400,000 distinct CDR3 sequences, roughly 21% of them singletons. The receptor's source is a human donor who donated a stem cell graft to a child with acute myeloid leukemia. V and J are TRBV20-1 and TRBJ1-2; D is possibly TRBD1 (5 bases). The starting material was PBMCs from the stem cell graft donor, obtained from the stem cell graft. CDR3 nucleotides: TGCAGTGCTAGAGATCCCCAAAGACTCAGGGTCGGGGACTATGGCTACACCTTC. It specifies CSARDPQRLRVGDYGYTF.